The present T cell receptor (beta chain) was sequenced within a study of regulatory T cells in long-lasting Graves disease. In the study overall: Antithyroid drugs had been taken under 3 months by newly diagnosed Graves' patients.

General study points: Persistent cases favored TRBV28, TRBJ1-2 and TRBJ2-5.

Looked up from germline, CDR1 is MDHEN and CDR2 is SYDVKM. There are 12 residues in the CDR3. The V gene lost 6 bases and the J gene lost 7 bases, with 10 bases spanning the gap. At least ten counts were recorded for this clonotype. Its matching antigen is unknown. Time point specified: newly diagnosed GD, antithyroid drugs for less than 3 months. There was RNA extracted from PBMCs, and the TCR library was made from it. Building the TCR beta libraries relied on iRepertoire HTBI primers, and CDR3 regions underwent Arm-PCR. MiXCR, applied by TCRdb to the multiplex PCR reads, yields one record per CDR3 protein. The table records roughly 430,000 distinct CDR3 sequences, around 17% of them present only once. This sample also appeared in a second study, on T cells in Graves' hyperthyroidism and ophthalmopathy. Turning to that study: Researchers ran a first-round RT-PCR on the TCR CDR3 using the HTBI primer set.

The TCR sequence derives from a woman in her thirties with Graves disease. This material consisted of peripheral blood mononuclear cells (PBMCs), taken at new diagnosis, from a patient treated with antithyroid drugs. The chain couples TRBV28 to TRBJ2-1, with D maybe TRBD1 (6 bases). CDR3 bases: TGTGCCAGCAGGGACAGCCTTAATGAGCAGTTCTTC. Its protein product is CASRDSLNEQFF.